This T cell receptor beta chain comes out of a study of graft-versus-host responses after intestinal transplantation. Study-wide background: Isolated intestinal, liver-intestinal, or multivisceral transplants had been given to the recipients. Recipients uniformly received anti-thymocyte globulin induction, followed by tacrolimus and steroids for roughly 3 years. Findings and caveats of the study: Elevated graft-versus-host to host-versus-graft clonal ratios in allografts were recorded for patients with graft-donor T cell macrochimerism.

Losses at the gene ends were 1 base for V and 6 bases for J; bases not matched to a gene: 8. CDR1 is LGHNA and CDR2 is YNFKEQ in the germline V gene. The CDR3 is made up of 17 amino acids. Profiled with immunoSEQ multiplex PCR; TCRdb holds only in-frame clones, not every one. The repertoire consists of about 85,000 clones, with 80% to 95% occurring once and the leading ten covering 7.6%. Notes on this clone: Its antigen is currently unknown.

The source was unstimulated CD8+ T cells sorted from spleen or lymph node cells, collected before transplant. The rearrangement links TRBV4-2 to TRBJ2-3, with 12 positions matching TRBD2. The sequence was obtained from a human donor who was the organ donor for an intestinal transplant. CDR3 region: CASSQVLAGGPGDTQYF. In DNA, the CDR3 is TGTGCCAGCAGCCAAGTCCTAGCGGGAGGGCCGGGGGATACGCAGTATTTT.